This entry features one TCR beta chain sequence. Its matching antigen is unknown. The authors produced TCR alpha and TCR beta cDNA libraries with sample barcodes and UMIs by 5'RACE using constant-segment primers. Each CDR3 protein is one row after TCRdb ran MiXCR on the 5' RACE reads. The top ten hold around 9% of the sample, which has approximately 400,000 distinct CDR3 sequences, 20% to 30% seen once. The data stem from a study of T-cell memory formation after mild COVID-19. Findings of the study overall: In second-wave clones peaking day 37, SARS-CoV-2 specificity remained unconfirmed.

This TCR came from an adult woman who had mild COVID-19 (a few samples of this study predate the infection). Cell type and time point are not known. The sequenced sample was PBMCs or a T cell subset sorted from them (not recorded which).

CDR3 loop: CATCSSYNSPLHF. CDR3 coding DNA: TGTGCCACGTGCAGCTCCTATAATTCACCCCTCCACTTT. The genes are TRBV19 and TRBJ1-6; D gene unclear. The germline V and J ends were trimmed by 10 bases and 0 bases, with 7 bases remaining between them. This CDR3 is built from 13 residues. Germline V CDR1 and CDR2: LNHDA, SQIVND (reference sequence).